This TCR beta chain was obtained from a study of T cell responses to AZD1222 COVID-19 vaccine. Concerning this clone itself: Its antigen is undetermined.

Repertoires were generated with immunoSEQ multiplex PCR, while TCRdb's copy carries only in-frame clones and drops some. The sample holds some 150,000 clones; roughly four fifths are singletons and the top ten take roughly 4%. This CDR3 spans 14 amino acids. V was clipped by 5 bases and J by 10 bases, with 15 bases between them. Germline V gene sequence: CDR1 SGHTA, CDR2 FQGTGA. General observations from the study: Spike-specific TCR depth and breadth grew after two AZD1222 doses. Sampled repertoires all dated from after the peak T cell response.

Source: peripheral blood, taken on day 0 of MenACWY control vaccination. The chain uses TRBV7-3 and TRBJ1-6; maybe TRBD1 (6 bases). The TCR was taken from an adult in good health. The CDR3, as DNA: TGTGCCAGCAGCGGACAGACAGGTTACTCACCCCTCCACTTT. It yields the protein CASSGQTGYSPLHF.